Listed here are 20 T cell receptor beta chains from one sample, sequenced in a study of patients and donors after allogeneic stem cell transplantation. MiXCR, run by TCRdb on the RT-PCR reads, gives a single entry per CDR3 protein. In the table there are 400,000 to 500,000 distinct CDR3 sequences, around 16% of which are singletons. Sequenced input: blood, either unsorted or a sorted T cell fraction (not recorded which). These TCRs come from a human donor who was either an allogeneic HSCT recipient or a stem cell or donor lymphocyte infusion donor (not recorded which). It is not recorded whose cells these are; they may come from a transplant donor.

This clonotype appeared a few times. This rearrangement joins TRBV3-1 to TRBJ2-5, with TRBD2 matching over 13 bases. This CDR3 has 18 amino acids. Germline values: CDR1 LGHDT, CDR2 YNNKEL (reference sequence). The trim removed 0 bases at V and 4 bases at J, leaving 8 bases unmatched. The CDR3 loop is CASSQDPRGLAGTETQYF. CDR3 bases: TGTGCCAGCAGCCAAGATCCCAGGGGACTAGCGGGAACAGAGACCCAGTACTTC.

The V call is TRBV7-2, the J call TRBJ1-3, with D maybe TRBD1 (6 bases). V lost 4 bases and J lost 4, with 14 bases in between. This CDR3 has 15 residues. Per the germline V gene, CDR1 is SGHTA and CDR2 is FQGNSA. Written as DNA, the CDR3 is TGTGCCAGCAGCTGGAATGGGGGCCCCGGAAACACCATATATTTT. Protein: CASSWNGGPGNTIYF.

The genes are TRBV4-3 and TRBJ2-1; the D is unclear. V was trimmed by 3 bases and J by 5 bases, leaving 17 bases between them. The CDR3 loop spans 16 amino acids. CDR1 LGHNA and CDR2 YSLEER come from the germline V gene. The CDR3 is CASSHFLRPPNNEQFF. CDR3 coding DNA: TGCGCCAGCAGCCATTTTTTAAGACCCCCGAACAATGAGCAGTTCTTC.

This clonotype was counted only a few times. J is TRBJ2-1 and V is TRBV18, with 12 positions matching TRBD2. CDR3 length: 17 amino acids. After removal of 3 bases from V and 6 bases from J, the junction contained 9 bases not matched to a gene. CDR1 KGHSH and CDR2 LQKENI come from the germline V gene. The CDR3 reads CASSPSLTSGSPNEQFF. The CDR3, as DNA: TGTGCCAGCTCACCTAGTTTGACTAGCGGGAGTCCCAATGAGCAGTTCTTC.

This clonotype was found a few times. This sequence joins TRBV10-3 and TRBJ2-1; D unclear. From germline, CDR1 is ENHRY and CDR2 SYGVKD. V gave up 4 bases and J gave up 5 bases, with 6 bases separating them. This CDR3 region has 12 residues. The CDR3, as DNA: TGTGCCATCAGTGTTTCGGACAATGAGCAGTTCTTC. Its translation is CAISVSDNEQFF.

The chain employs TRBV7-6 and TRBJ2-1; 13 bases match TRBD2. The V gene's germline CDR1 is SGHVS and CDR2 FNYEAQ. Losses at the gene ends were 4 bases for V and 8 bases for J; bases not matched to a gene: 5. The CDR3 loop spans 15 amino acids. The CDR3 sequence: CASSSGTSGDYEQFF. The CDR3, as DNA: TGTGCCAGCAGCTCAGGGACTAGCGGGGACTATGAGCAGTTCTTC.

The J gene is TRBJ2-4, the V gene TRBV11-2, with 9 bases fitting TRBD1. Germline CDR1 reads SGHAT; CDR2 reads FQNNGV. The length of the CDR3 is 18 residues. The V and J ends lost 2 bases and 4 bases, in that order; junction bases with no gene match: 12. The chain's CDR3 is CASSLFPPTGGAKNIQYF. DNA of the CDR3: TGTGCCAGCAGCTTATTTCCCCCTACAGGGGGCGCAAAAAACATTCAGTACTTC. Full variable domain (remainder filled in from reference TRBV11-2 and TRBJ2-4): EAGVAQSPRYKIIEKRQSVAFWCNPISGHATLYWYQQILGQGPKLLIQFQNNGVVDDSQLPKDRFSAERLKGVDSTLKIQPAKLEDSAVYLCASSLFPPTGGAKNIQYFGAGTRLSVL.

The chain is built from TRBV20-1 and TRBJ2-7; D could derive from TRBD1 or TRBD2 (5 bases each). V was cut by 4 bases and J by 5 bases, with 21 bases left in between. The CDR3 length is 15 residues. The germline V gene has CDR1 DFQATT and CDR2 SNEGSKA (reference sequence). The chain's CDR3 is CSANPGGREIDEQYF. The CDR3 DNA sequence: TGCAGTGCTAACCCAGGAGGCAGGGAAATAGACGAGCAGTACTTC.

The rearrangement links TRBV15 to TRBJ2-3, with TRBD1 matching 7 bases. Germline V CDR1 and CDR2: LNHNV, YYDKDF (reference sequence). This CDR3 region has 14 residues. V was pared by 4 bases and J by 2 bases, with 3 bases of the junction left unmatched. The DNA for the CDR3 is TGTGCCACCAGCATACAGGGGACCACAGATACGCAGTATTTT. Its translation is CATSIQGTTDTQYF.

This clonotype was seen ten or more times. J is TRBJ2-7 and V is TRBV29-1; weak D call: TRBD1 (6 bases). This CDR3 comprises 11 residues. Germline V gene sequence: CDR1 SQVTM, CDR2 ANQGSEA. V was shortened by 6 bases and J by 6 bases, with 12 bases between the two germline ends. Here the CDR3 reads CSVLTGSEQYF. CDR3 nucleotide sequence: TGCAGCGTACTAACAGGGTCCGAGCAGTACTTC.

This clonotype has at least ten counts. The chain carries TRBV5-1 and TRBJ1-1; the D is unclear. Trimming took 0 bases from V and 2 from J, leaving 11 bases between them. Per germline, CDR1 SGHRS and CDR2 YFSETQ. The CDR3 runs 15 residues. As DNA, the CDR3 is TGCGCCAGCAGCTTGGACCGACGACCAAACACTGAAGCTTTCTTT. This gives the protein CASSLDRRPNTEAFF.

This sequence joins TRBV10-3 and TRBJ2-1; 8 positions agree with TRBD2. With 9 bases clipped from V and 0 bases from J, the junction kept 4 bases outside the gene matches. Germline values: CDR1 ENHRY, CDR2 SYGVKD. The CDR3 spans 14 residues. Here the CDR3 reads CAIRSGSSYNEQFF. The CDR3 DNA reads as TGTGCCATTCGCAGCGGGAGCTCCTACAATGAGCAGTTCTTC.

The chain carries TRBV12-3 or TRBV12-4 and TRBJ1-4, with 7 positions matching TRBD1. V lost 5 bases, J lost 2 bases, and 11 bases stayed unmatched. This CDR3 has 17 amino acids. The CDR3 DNA reads TGTGCCAGCAGTCGACAGGGTTTGGGTGGGACTAATGAAAAACTGTTTTTT. It codes for CASSRQGLGGTNEKLFF.

The genes are TRBV11-2 and TRBJ2-1; unclear D gene. V lost 1 base, J lost 9 bases, and 10 bases lay in between. Looked up from germline, CDR1 is SGHAT and CDR2 is FQNNGV. The CDR3 consists of 13 residues. The DNA of the CDR3 is TGTGCCAGCAGCTTAGTTTTCGGTAGTGAGCAGTTCTTC. Translating it yields CASSLVFGSEQFF. The variable domain in full, completed from reference TRBV11-2 and TRBJ2-1, reads EAGVAQSPRYKIIEKRQSVAFWCNPISGHATLYWYQQILGQGPKLLIQFQNNGVVDDSQLPKDRFSAERLKGVDSTLKIQPAKLEDSAVYLCASSLVFGSEQFFGPGTRLTVL.

In this sample, this clonotype turned up a few times. The J gene is TRBJ1-6, the V gene TRBV4-3, with 7 bases identical to TRBD1. This CDR3 spans 18 amino acids. V gave up 1 base and J gave up 0 bases; unmatched junction bases: 6. Germline V CDR1 and CDR2: LGHNA, YSLEER. The CDR3 region has the DNA TGCGCCAGCAGCCAAGTCCCAGGGGGGAGCTCCTATAATTCACCCCTCCACTTT. Residues: CASSQVPGGSSYNSPLHF.

This clonotype came up a few times. The rearrangement uses TRBV30 and TRBJ1-5, with D unresolved. V was trimmed by 5 bases and J by 7 bases, leaving 15 bases between them. Germline values: CDR1 GTSNPN, CDR2 SVGIG (reference sequence). CDR3 length: 13 residues. In DNA form, the CDR3 reads TGTGCCTGGGCTACGGGAATTAGACAGCCCCAGCATTTT. The encoded protein is CAWATGIRQPQHF.

This clonotype occurred a few times. This chain uses TRBV4-3 with TRBJ2-5; the D is unclear. This CDR3 comprises 18 residues. The V gene lost 0 bases and the J gene lost 1 base, with 18 bases spanning the gap. Germline V gene data show CDR1 as LGHNA and CDR2 as YSLEER. DNA for the CDR3: TGCGCCAGCAGCCAAGATATCTCAAGAAGTATTGGCCAAGAGACCCAGTACTTC. This gives the protein CASSQDISRSIGQETQYF.

The rearrangement links TRBV20-1 to TRBJ2-1, with TRBD2 matching over 8 bases. The V segment lost 4 bases and the J segment 6 bases; nucleotides outside the gene matches: 14. The CDR3 extends over 16 amino acids. Germline CDR1 is DFQATT and CDR2 is SNEGSKA (reference sequence). This CDR3 reads CSAMVFRGGVGNEQFF. CDR3 DNA sequence: TGCAGTGCTATGGTTTTCCGGGGGGGCGTGGGCAATGAGCAGTTCTTC.

This clonotype appeared a few times. CDR3 DNA sequence: TGCAGTGCTAGAGACTCGGGGGCCTCGGGCAATCAGCCCCAGCATTTT. Its translation: CSARDSGASGNQPQHF. The V and J genes are TRBV20-1 and TRBJ1-5, with D tentatively TRBD1 (6 bases). The ends were cut back, 0 bases at V and 2 bases at J, with 14 bases in the middle. CDR3 length equals 16 residues. Germline V CDR1 and CDR2: DFQATT, SNEGSKA (reference sequence).

This clonotype was counted at least ten times. The chain recombines TRBV12-3 or TRBV12-4 with TRBJ1-2; D is unresolved. Trimming removed 5 bases at V and 8 bases at J, with 12 bases between. This CDR3 spans 12 amino acids. CDR3 residues: CASSRGPLGYTF. DNA of the CDR3: TGTGCCAGCAGTAGAGGACCCTTGGGCTACACCTTC.